This T cell receptor (beta chain) comes out of a study of blood T cell repertoires in COVID-19. In the study overall: Acute and convalescent COVID-19 specimens originated in the United States, Italy and Spain. T cells, B-cell-depleted T cells, or PBMCs supplied cDNA or gDNA.

How the authors handled the data: For nucleated cells, counts were estimated from reference gene primer amplification. Sequencing used immunoSEQ multiplex PCR; TCRdb keeps in-frame clones, though not all of them. From that table come the V and J calls and clone size; the DNA was used to work out D and trimming. The table includes 200,000 to 250,000 clones, around nine tenths detected once. Germline assignment: CDR1 SGHRS and CDR2 YFSETQ. Germline trimming cut 4 bases from V and 10 bases from J; bases unmatched to any gene: 11. The CDR3 loop spans 15 amino acids. This clone was detected a few times. This TCR came from a woman in her sixties or seventies who had recovered from COVID-19. The sequenced material came from peripheral blood. V is TRBV5-1 and J is TRBJ1-6; TRBD1 aligns across 7 bases. The CDR3 DNA is TGCGCCAGCAGCCAGACAGGGTCTGGGGAGTCACCCCTCCACTTT. Translation: CASSQTGSGESPLHF.